A single sample gave rise to the 10 T cell receptor beta chains below, sequenced in a study of cytomegalovirus exposure and HLA in healthy donors. The PCR was carried out with 60 Vbeta primers and 13 Jbeta primers. Clones were read by immunoSEQ multiplex PCR, and TCRdb kept only the in-frame ones, dropping some. There are 150,000 to 200,000 clones in the sample; over 80% occur only once, and roughly 4.5% lies in the top ten. Input material: PBMCs. The receptors were sampled from a middle-aged man in good health and CMV-seropositive.

The chain combines TRBV6-1 with TRBJ2-7; 12 bases align to TRBD2. In germline, CDR1 is MNHNS, CDR2 SASEGT. Trimming took 6 bases from V and 5 from J; bases not matched to a gene: 5. This CDR3 is 14 amino acids long. In DNA, the CDR3 is TGTGCCAGCAGATCACTAGCGGGGGGCCACGAGCAGTACTTC. Amino acid sequence: CASRSLAGGHEQYF.

The genes are TRBV2 and TRBJ2-7; 9 bases align to TRBD1. The CDR3 is 14 amino acids. Germline-derived CDR1 and CDR2 are SNHLY and FYNNEI. J was trimmed by 6 bases and V by 5 bases; bases with no gene match: 8. DNA of the CDR3: TGTGCCAGCAGTATCGGGACAGGGCTAACCGAGCAGTACTTC. Translated: CASSIGTGLTEQYF.

The chain joins TRBV4-3 to TRBJ1-2; D remains ambiguous. Germline V gives CDR1 LGHNA, CDR2 YSLEER. The V end was cut by 0 bases, the J end by 2 bases, with 10 bases between. The CDR3 is 15 amino acids. The CDR3 sequence: CASSQDTGANYGYTF. CDR3 nucleotides: TGCGCCAGCAGCCAAGATACGGGTGCGAACTATGGCTACACCTTC.

The genes are TRBV6-5 and TRBJ2-5; possibly TRBD1 for D (5 bases). The DNA end favors TRBJ2-7, so the J call may be wrong. This CDR3 comprises 15 residues. Per germline, CDR1 MNHEY and CDR2 SVGAGI. The CDR3 DNA reads TGTGCCAGCAGTTACTCAGCCGGTCAGGGTTACGAGCAGTACTTC. Encoded protein: CASSYSAGQGYEQYF.

This clone was recorded once. The chain uses TRBV28 and TRBJ1-2; the match to TRBD1 covers 10 bases. The germline V gene has CDR1 MDHEN and CDR2 SYDVKM. This CDR3 is 15 amino acids long. J was trimmed by 7 bases and V by 5 bases; bases with no gene match: 10. This CDR3 is CASSPRTGGVTGYTF. The CDR3, as DNA: TGTGCCAGCAGTCCAAGGACAGGGGGAGTAACTGGCTACACCTTC.

This clone came up once. The genes are TRBV18 and TRBJ2-1; D perhaps matches TRBD2 (6 bases). This CDR3 is built from 17 residues. Deletions cut 0 bases from V and 0 bases from J, with 12 bases between. Germline loops: CDR1 KGHSH, CDR2 LQKENI. CDR3 region: CASSPPAGRGSYNEQFF. In DNA, the CDR3 is TGTGCCAGCTCACCACCGGCGGGGCGCGGCTCCTACAATGAGCAGTTCTTC.

The gene calls are TRBV2 and TRBJ2-3; the match to TRBD2 covers 7 bases. The CDR3 is 13 residues long. Germline V CDR1 and CDR2: SNHLY, FYNNEI. With 8 bases clipped from V and 0 bases from J, the junction kept 2 bases outside the gene matches. CDR3 protein: CASGRVSTDTQYF. CDR3 coding DNA: TGTGCCAGCGGGAGGGTTAGCACAGATACGCAGTATTTT.

The chain is built from TRBV5-4 and TRBJ2-3; 8 nucleotides agree with TRBD1. In germline, CDR1 is SGHNT, CDR2 YYREEE (reference sequence). The CDR3 contains 16 residues. With 3 bases clipped from V and 0 bases from J, the junction kept 6 bases outside the gene matches. CDR3 coding DNA: TGTGCCAGCAGCTCCCCCGGACAGGGTAGCACAGATACGCAGTATTTT. Residues: CASSSPGQGSTDTQYF.

This chain links TRBV7-8 with TRBJ1-5, with D perhaps matching TRBD1 (5 bases). The germline gives CDR1 SGHVS, CDR2 FQNEAQ. The CDR3 consists of 13 residues. Deletions cut 1 base from V and 4 bases from J, with 5 bases between. This chain's CDR3 is CASSLDRNQPQHF. The CDR3 bases are TGTGCCAGCAGCTTAGACAGGAATCAGCCCCAGCATTTT.

The V and J genes are TRBV15 and TRBJ1-5, with a possible D match to TRBD1 (5 bases). There are 16 residues in the CDR3. Trimming took 1 base from V and 4 from J, leaving 14 bases between them. Germline V gene lookup returns CDR1 LNHNV and CDR2 YYDKDF (reference sequence). The CDR3: CATSRGWGGENQPQHF. Written as DNA, the CDR3 is TGTGCCACCAGCAGAGGGTGGGGGGGAGAAAATCAGCCCCAGCATTTT. Together with reference TRBV15 and TRBJ1-5, the CDR3 gives the full variable domain: DAMVIQNPRYQVTQFGKPVTLSCSQTLNHNVMYWYQQKSSQAPKLLFHYYDKDFNNEADTPDNFQSRRPNTSFCFLDIRSPGLGDTAMYLCATSRGWGGENQPQHFGDGTRLSIL.